This TCR beta chain was observed in a study of tumor and adjacent non-tumor tissue in lung cancer. About the research overall: Histology: under 15 adenocarcinoma, a couple of squamous cell carcinoma, 1 small cell lung cancer.

Overall study results and limits: Compared with tumor, normal lung showed significantly lower TCR diversity. Normal lung showed higher cumulative top 100 clone frequency than tumor.

By share, this clonotype counts as medium-sized (0.01 to 0.1%). Antigen specificity is unknown. No cell sorting was done before RNA was extracted from the tissue. More than 3 cm separated this lung sample from the edge of the tumor. Donors were chemotherapy-naive, newly diagnosed lung cancer surgical patients in China, August–late 2014. Germline V gene lookup returns CDR1 SGHAT and CDR2 FQNNGV. Trimming cost V 5 bases and J 13 bases; bases outside gene matches: 6. This CDR3 is built from 12 residues. TCRbeta libraries were built with three rounds of nested PCR, modified from ARM-PCR. From the multiplex PCR reads, TCRdb called clonotypes with MiXCR, one entry per CDR3 protein. The table includes over 40,000 distinct CDR3 sequences, roughly three fifths detected once.

Source material: distant non-tumor lung tissue. The clonotype comes from a woman aged 40 to 50 with non-small cell lung cancer. The chain carries TRBV11-2 and TRBJ2-3; TRBD1 aligns across 10 bases. The CDR3 nucleotides read TGTGCCAGCAGCCCATCCGGGACAGGGGAGTATTTT. It translates to CASSPSGTGEYF. Filled out from reference TRBV11-2 and TRBJ2-3, the complete variable domain reads EAGVAQSPRYKIIEKRQSVAFWCNPISGHATLYWYQQILGQGPKLLIQFQNNGVVDDSQLPKDRFSAERLKGVDSTLKIQPAKLEDSAVYLCASSPSGTGEYFGPGTRLTVL.